The 32 T cell receptor beta chains given below trace back to one sample, sequenced in a study of STAT5B mutations in CD4+ large granular lymphocyte leukemia. TCRdb's table, derived via immunoSEQ multiplex PCR, lists solely in-frame clones and lacks some. Of several thousand clones detected, over 70% appear once; the ten largest clones hold approximately 70%. Material: PBMCs. The receptors here all came from a woman in her fifties or sixties with CD4+ T-cell large granular lymphocyte leukemia.

The V gene is TRBV4-3, the J gene TRBJ1-2, with 8 bases matching TRBD1. The CDR3 runs to 17 residues. Germline assignment: CDR1 LGHNA and CDR2 YSLEER. The junction had 15 bases not matched to a gene; V was cut back by 1 base and J by 8 bases. The chain's CDR3 is CASSQVGGTGAMRGYTF. In DNA form, the CDR3 reads TGCGCCAGCAGCCAAGTTGGCGGGACAGGAGCCATGAGAGGCTACACCTTC.

The chain couples TRBV7-6 to TRBJ2-7; 7 positions agree with TRBD1. The CDR3 loop spans 15 amino acids. From germline, CDR1 is SGHVS and CDR2 FNYEAQ. V was pared by 5 bases and J by 6 bases, with 13 bases of the junction left unmatched. Written as DNA, the CDR3 is TGTGCCAGCAGCATCACAGGGGCGTCGGCAGCCGAGCAGTACTTC. As protein: CASSITGASAAEQYF.

The genes are TRBV7-9 and TRBJ2-5; 7 positions agree with TRBD1. The CDR3 extends over 17 amino acids. Germline CDR1 is SEHNR and CDR2 is FQNEAQ (reference sequence). J lost 1 base, V lost 5 bases, and 13 bases had no gene match. The CDR3 here is CASSPTGNGNIQETQYF. Here the CDR3 DNA reads TGTGCCAGCAGCCCGACAGGGAACGGGAATATCCAAGAGACCCAGTACTTC.

This clone has just a few counts. The J gene is TRBJ1-2, the V gene TRBV11-2, with 10 bases matching TRBD1. This CDR3 contains 15 residues. Germline lookup yields CDR1 SGHAT and CDR2 FQNNGV. V lost 1 base and J lost 6; bases outside the gene matches: 5. The CDR3 region is CASSLGDRGPDGYTF. CDR3 nucleotides: TGTGCCAGCAGCTTAGGCGACAGGGGGCCGGATGGCTACACCTTC.

This clone came up a few times. V usage is TRBV5-7 and J usage is TRBJ1-1; no firm D call. TRBV5-7 is an open reading frame, and its role is uncertain. Trimming took off 0 bases at V and 4 bases at J, with 10 bases between the two ends. This CDR3 region has 14 residues. DNA for the CDR3: TGTGCCAGCAGCTTGGACAGTCCGGGCACTGAAGCTTTCTTT. This translates into CASSLDSPGTEAFF.

This clone was found once. The chain links TRBV7-2 to TRBJ1-2; D is uncertain. The CDR3 contains 14 residues. The germline gives CDR1 SGHTA, CDR2 FQGNSA. V was trimmed by 3 bases and J by 7 bases, leaving 15 bases between them. Written as DNA, the CDR3 is TGTGCCAGCAGCTTTTTGTCCCGGAGATCTGGCTACACCTTC. Translating it yields CASSFLSRRSGYTF.

The chain employs TRBV5-1 and TRBJ2-7, with a possible D match to TRBD1 (6 bases). From germline, CDR1 is SGHRS and CDR2 YFSETQ. The V gene lost 6 bases and the J gene lost 0 bases, with 13 bases spanning the gap. The CDR3 is 14 amino acids. The CDR3 sequence is CASKGQSSSYEQYF. The CDR3 region has the DNA TGCGCCAGCAAAGGACAGTCTAGCTCCTACGAGCAGTACTTC. Variable domain in full (rest from reference TRBV5-1 and TRBJ2-7): KAGVTQTPRYLIKTRGQQVTLSCSPISGHRSVSWYQQTPGQGLQFLFEYFSETQRNKGNFPGRFSGRQFSNSRSEMNVSTLELGDSALYLCASKGQSSSYEQYFGPGTRLTVT.

J is TRBJ1-6 and V is TRBV2; D remains ambiguous. CDR3 length: 12 residues. Germline V gene sequence: CDR1 SNHLY, CDR2 FYNNEI. Trimming took off 0 bases at V and 13 bases at J, with 7 bases between the two ends. CDR3 protein: CASSEAPGPLHF. In DNA form, the CDR3 reads TGTGCCAGCAGTGAAGCGCCGGGGCCCCTCCACTTT.

The chain employs TRBV28 and TRBJ2-6, with D uncertain. CDR3 length equals 15 residues. The V end was cut by 5 bases, the J end by 0 bases, with 8 bases between. Germline V gene sequence: CDR1 MDHEN, CDR2 SYDVKM. The CDR3 loop reads CASSPGHSGANVLTF. In DNA, the CDR3 is TGTGCCAGCAGTCCCGGTCACTCTGGGGCCAACGTCCTGACTTTC.

The chain employs TRBV19 and TRBJ1-1; D perhaps matches TRBD1 (5 bases). The ends were cut back, 3 bases at V and 2 bases at J, with 10 bases in the middle. The length of the CDR3 is 14 residues. Looked up from germline, CDR1 is LNHDA and CDR2 is SQIVND (reference sequence). This CDR3 is CASSIGTENTEAFF. CDR3 in DNA: TGTGCCAGTAGTATCGGGACGGAAAACACTGAAGCTTTCTTT.

The chain combines TRBV6-1 with TRBJ2-7, with unresolved D. This CDR3 contains 14 residues. Germline-derived CDR1 and CDR2 are MNHNS and SASEGT. V was pared by 4 bases and J by 0 bases, with 10 bases between. The CDR3: CASSAERSSYEQYF. The CDR3 nucleotides read TGTGCCAGCAGTGCCGAACGGAGCTCCTACGAGCAGTACTTC.

The rearrangement joins TRBV4-1 to TRBJ2-5; D is perhaps TRBD2 (7 bases). Germline-derived CDR1 and CDR2 are MGHRA and YSYEKL. The CDR3 consists of 21 residues. V dropped 1 base and J dropped 2 bases, with 29 bases sitting between them. The CDR3 DNA sequence: TGCGCCAGCAGCCAAGGCCCGGGAGGCAGGGGACGCTCCACTTCACAAGAGACCCAGTACTTC. Residues: CASSQGPGGRGRSTSQETQYF.

The chain carries TRBV5-4 and TRBJ1-5, with 10 bases matching TRBD1. Germline loops: CDR1 SGHNT, CDR2 YYREEE (reference sequence). J was trimmed by 7 bases and V by 4 bases; bases with no gene match: 5. The CDR3 is made up of 14 amino acids. Here the CDR3 DNA reads TGTGCCAGCAGCAGGGACAGGGGAGTCCAGCCCCAGCATTTT. Amino acid sequence: CASSRDRGVQPQHF.

This clone appeared a few times. This rearrangement joins TRBV5-1 to TRBJ2-7; D not certain. V dropped 2 bases and J dropped 2 bases, with 8 bases sitting between them. CDR1 is SGHRS and CDR2 is YFSETQ in the germline V gene. CDR3 length: 13 amino acids. Here the CDR3 DNA reads TGCGCCAGCAGCTTAGAACAAGCCTACGAGCAGTACTTC. Protein: CASSLEQAYEQYF.

The V call is TRBV30, the J call TRBJ1-4; D remains unclear. The germline V and J ends were trimmed by 2 bases and 7 bases, with 23 bases remaining between them. Germline assignment: CDR1 GTSNPN and CDR2 SVGIG (reference sequence). The CDR3 is 17 residues long. In DNA, the CDR3 is TGTGCCTGGAGTTCCCTCCCTTCGTGGGGAAGGTCTGAAAAACTGTTTTTT. Translating gives CAWSSLPSWGRSEKLFF.

This clone was seen just once. The genes are TRBV5-6 and TRBJ1-4; 8 nucleotides match TRBD1. The junction had 5 bases not matched to a gene; V was cut back by 4 bases and J by 6 bases. CDR1 is SGHDT and CDR2 is YYEEEE in the germline V gene. The CDR3 spans 14 residues. The DNA for the CDR3 is TGTGCCAGCAGCAAACAGGGGGTTGATGAAAAACTGTTTTTT. Translation gives CASSKQGVDEKLFF.

This rearrangement joins TRBV7-2 to TRBJ2-7; D is perhaps TRBD2 (5 bases). Germline V gives CDR1 SGHTA, CDR2 FQGNSA. CDR3 length: 15 residues. With 1 base removed from V and 7 bases from J, the gap between germline ends came to 17 bases. The CDR3 coding sequence is TGTGCCAGCAGCTTAGGGGGATTAGGGAGCGGAGAGCAGTACTTC. Its protein is CASSLGGLGSGEQYF.

The chain joins TRBV28 to TRBJ2-5; 10 bases align to TRBD1. CDR1 and CDR2 from the germline V gene are MDHEN and SYDVKM. Unmatched junction bases numbered 10, after V lost 5 bases and J lost 4 bases. The CDR3 spans 16 residues. The CDR3 reads CASSPPSTGGGETQYF. In DNA, the CDR3 is TGTGCCAGCAGTCCGCCCTCGACAGGGGGCGGAGAGACCCAGTACTTC.

The chain joins TRBV27 to TRBJ2-7; TRBD2 aligns across 14 bases. This CDR3 comprises 16 residues. Germline V CDR1 and CDR2: MNHEY, SMNVEV (reference sequence). The V and J ends lost 10 bases and 0 bases, in that order; junction bases with no gene match: 8. CDR3 sequence reads: CATRPGTSGGSYEQYF. The CDR3 DNA reads TGTGCCACCCGACCAGGGACTAGCGGGGGCTCCTACGAGCAGTACTTC.

The rearrangement joins TRBV5-6 to TRBJ2-7; D is undetermined. V lost 0 bases and J 0 bases, leaving 7 bases between the germline ends. Germline V lookup: CDR1 SGHDT, CDR2 YYEEEE. The CDR3 is 14 amino acids. The CDR3 loop reads CASSLGTFSYEQYF. CDR3 DNA: TGTGCCAGCAGCTTGGGAACCTTCTCCTACGAGCAGTACTTC.

V and J are TRBV5-6 and TRBJ1-1; D not certain. The CDR3 loop spans 13 amino acids. In germline, CDR1 is SGHDT, CDR2 YYEEEE. V gave up 0 bases and J gave up 1 base, with 4 bases separating them. CDR3 sequence reads: CASSLGGNTEAFF. In DNA form, the CDR3 reads TGTGCCAGCAGCTTGGGTGGGAACACTGAAGCTTTCTTT.

The V gene is TRBV20-1, the J gene TRBJ2-5; D uncertain. This CDR3 has 11 residues. Germline CDR1 is DFQATT and CDR2 is SNEGSKA (reference sequence). V was pared by 5 bases and J by 3 bases, with 7 bases between. The CDR3 loop is CSAQLEETQYF. The DNA of the CDR3 is TGCAGTGCTCAACTCGAAGAGACCCAGTACTTC.

The chain uses TRBV28 and TRBJ2-7, with TRBD1 matching over 8 bases. Germline CDR1 and CDR2: MDHEN and SYDVKM. The CDR3 is made up of 20 amino acids. Losses at the gene ends were 6 bases for V and 3 bases for J; bases not matched to a gene: 25. In nucleotides, the CDR3 is TGTGCCAGCAGCCCGGCGGGGAGGACAGGGACAATTGGATCGATCTACGAGCAGTACTTC. This gives the protein CASSPAGRTGTIGSIYEQYF.

This chain joins TRBV7-9 and TRBJ1-2, with a tentative D call TRBD1 (6 bases). Germline V gene sequence: CDR1 SEHNR, CDR2 FQNEAQ (reference sequence). The ends were cut back, 1 base at V and 8 bases at J, with 17 bases in the middle. The CDR3 runs 15 residues. DNA of the CDR3: TGTGCCAGCAGCTTAGTAGGCGGGACATTTAACGGCTACACCTTC. Protein: CASSLVGGTFNGYTF.

The chain combines TRBV29-1 with TRBJ2-3; D is uncertain. This CDR3 spans 11 amino acids. Germline assignment: CDR1 SQVTM and CDR2 ANQGSEA. V gave up 4 bases and J gave up 7 bases, with 9 bases separating them. CDR3: CSVVRVNTQYF. CDR3 bases: TGCAGCGTTGTCCGAGTTAATACGCAGTATTTT.

The genes are TRBV7-9 and TRBJ1-1; D is uncertain. V lost 1 base and J 2 bases, leaving 8 bases between the germline ends. Germline assignment: CDR1 SEHNR and CDR2 FQNEAQ (reference sequence). The CDR3 consists of 14 residues. The CDR3 DNA is TGTGCCAGCAGCTTAGTCGGCAGAAACACTGAAGCTTTCTTT. This translates into CASSLVGRNTEAFF.

J is TRBJ2-3 and V is TRBV27; D gene uncertain. The V gene lost 0 bases and the J gene lost 5 bases, with 6 bases spanning the gap. CDR3 length: 13 amino acids. Germline-derived CDR1 and CDR2 are MNHEY and SMNVEV (reference sequence). As DNA, the CDR3 is TGTGCCAGCAGTTTATCCTGGGGAGATACGCAGTATTTT. Translated, it gives CASSLSWGDTQYF.

The V call is TRBV7-9, the J call TRBJ1-4; 7 bases align to TRBD1. The CDR3 consists of 13 residues. Germline CDR1 is SEHNR and CDR2 is FQNEAQ (reference sequence). Trimming cost V 1 base and J 9 bases; bases outside gene matches: 2. The CDR3 region has the DNA TGTGCCAGCAGCTTAGGACAGGGTCAAAAACTGTTTTTT. Its translation is CASSLGQGQKLFF. Filled out from reference TRBV7-9 and TRBJ1-4, the complete variable domain reads DTGVSQNPRHKITKRGQNVTFRCDPISEHNRLYWYRQTLGQGPEFLTYFQNEAQLEKSRLLSDRFSAERPKGSFSTLEIQRTEQGDSAMYLCASSLGQGQKLFFGSGTQLSVL.

This chain joins TRBV15 and TRBJ1-2; 8 nucleotides line up with TRBD1. V lost 4 bases and J lost 6; bases outside the gene matches: 16. This CDR3 contains 17 residues. Germline-derived CDR1 and CDR2 are LNHNV and YYDKDF (reference sequence). The CDR3 bases are TGTGCCACCAGCATGGCAGGGGGCTACGCACCTGGGGATGGCTACACCTTC. It yields the protein CATSMAGGYAPGDGYTF.

The gene calls are TRBV27 and TRBJ1-1; tentatively, D is TRBD1 (5 bases). V was clipped by 5 bases and J by 0 bases, with 13 bases between them. CDR1 is MNHEY, CDR2 SMNVEV, per germline (reference sequence). This CDR3 contains 15 residues. CDR3 DNA sequence: TGTGCCAGCAGTGCCCGGGGGGGGGTGAACACTGAAGCTTTCTTT. Residues: CASSARGGVNTEAFF.

The chain joins TRBV7-2 to TRBJ2-1; TRBD2 matches 7 bases. Germline V gives CDR1 SGHTA, CDR2 FQGNSA. The CDR3 sequence is 15 residues long. V trimming: 5 bases; J trimming: 6 bases; junction bases outside the gene matches: 10. The CDR3 region is CASSPSAGRGNEQFF. CDR3 nucleotides: TGTGCCAGCAGCCCATCCGCGGGGAGGGGCAATGAGCAGTTCTTC.

This clone turned up a few times. The V call is TRBV15, the J call TRBJ1-2; the D is unclear. CDR1 LNHNV and CDR2 YYDKDF come from the germline V gene (reference sequence). The ends were cut back, 0 bases at V and 4 bases at J, with 15 bases in the middle. The CDR3 totals 16 residues. The DNA of the CDR3 is TGTGCCACCAGCAGAGATCGAACACCCCGCACCTATGGCTACACCTTC. Its protein is CATSRDRTPRTYGYTF.